The 15 T cell receptor beta chains in this list originate from one sample, sequenced in a study of OX40 agonist ivuxolimab in advanced cancers. Clones were sequenced by immunoSEQ multiplex PCR, and TCRdb holds only the in-frame ones, with some missing. This table holds fewer than 90,000 clones, roughly nine tenths found once. The specimen was CD4+ or CD8+ T cells sorted from blood, collected in a trial of the OX40 agonist ivuxolimab. Receptors were obtained from an adult with an advanced solid tumor such as melanoma, head and neck, liver or kidney cancer.

V gene TRBV4-2 combines with J gene TRBJ2-1; possibly TRBD2 for D (6 bases). V shed 0 bases and J shed 2 bases, with 8 bases lying between them. The CDR3 runs 15 residues. Germline CDR1 is LGHNA and CDR2 is YNFKEQ. The CDR3 nucleotides read TGTGCCAGCAGCCAAGAACCGGGGGCCTACAATGAGCAGTTCTTC. This gives the protein CASSQEPGAYNEQFF.

V usage is TRBV19 and J usage is TRBJ1-6, with D unclear. With 5 bases removed from V and 9 bases from J, the gap between germline ends came to 17 bases. The CDR3 spans 15 residues. Per the germline V gene, CDR1 is LNHDA and CDR2 is SQIVND (reference sequence). The CDR3 sequence is CASSAQLNARSPLHF. CDR3 bases: TGTGCCAGTAGTGCTCAGCTCAACGCTCGTTCACCCCTCCACTTT.

V is TRBV5-1 and J is TRBJ2-3; the match to TRBD2 covers 8 bases. The CDR3 has 17 amino acids. Germline V gives CDR1 SGHRS, CDR2 YFSETQ. The V segment lost 3 bases and the J segment 2 bases; nucleotides outside the gene matches: 11. This CDR3 reads CASSSFSGGGNTDTQYF. The CDR3 coding sequence is TGCGCCAGCAGCTCCTTTTCGGGAGGGGGAAACACAGATACGCAGTATTTT.

The chain combines TRBV5-1 with TRBJ2-1, with 10 positions matching TRBD2. Trimming at V came to 3 bases and at J to 3 bases, leaving 9 bases not matched to a gene. This CDR3 contains 17 residues. The germline CDR1 and CDR2 sequences are SGHRS and YFSETQ. As DNA, the CDR3 is TGCGCCAGCAGCTCGGTGGCTAGCGGGAGTCTCTACAATGAGCAGTTCTTC. This encodes CASSSVASGSLYNEQFF.

The V and J genes are TRBV11-2 and TRBJ2-2; 7 nucleotides match TRBD2. Trimming cost V 5 bases and J 1 base; bases outside gene matches: 10. Germline values: CDR1 SGHAT, CDR2 FQNNGV. The CDR3 sequence is 17 residues long. The CDR3 reads CASSRRGGSGNTGELFF. The CDR3 coding sequence is TGTGCCAGCAGCCGCCGGGGCGGGAGTGGGAACACCGGGGAGCTGTTTTTT.

The chain employs TRBV10-1 and TRBJ2-7, with no clear D. The germline CDR1 and CDR2 sequences are WNHNN and SYGVQD (reference sequence). The V end was cut by 3 bases, the J end by 0 bases, with 12 bases between. The CDR3 is 15 amino acids. The CDR3 loop reads CASSDSLLSSYEQYV. CDR3 coding DNA: TGCGCCAGCAGTGACTCTCTTTTGAGCTCCTACGAGCAGTACGTC.

V usage is TRBV4-2 and J usage is TRBJ2-7, with D possibly TRBD2 on 6 matching bases. The germline gives CDR1 LGHNA, CDR2 YNFKEQ. This CDR3 contains 13 residues. V shed 5 bases and J shed 3 bases, with 11 bases lying between them. CDR3 in amino acids: CASSSPGGYEQYF. CDR3 coding DNA: TGTGCCAGCAGCTCCCCCGGGGGCTACGAGCAGTACTTC.

This rearrangement joins TRBV7-6 to TRBJ2-2; 12 positions agree with TRBD2. Germline V lookup: CDR1 SGHVS, CDR2 FNYEAQ. V trimming: 2 bases; J trimming: 6 bases; junction bases outside the gene matches: 1. The CDR3 totals 15 residues. CDR3 sequence: CASSLSSGRAGELFF. The DNA of the CDR3 is TGTGCCAGCAGCTTATCTAGCGGGAGGGCCGGGGAGCTGTTTTTT.

The rearrangement links TRBV30 to TRBJ2-1; no firm D call. The CDR3 runs 11 residues. The V gene's germline CDR1 is GTSNPN and CDR2 SVGIG (reference sequence). V shed 0 bases and J shed 12 bases, with 9 bases lying between them. The CDR3 protein is CAWSVSVGQFF. The CDR3 coding sequence is TGTGCCTGGAGTGTCTCGGTCGGGCAGTTCTTC. Complete variable domain (other parts from reference TRBV30 and TRBJ2-1): SQTIHQWPATLVQPVGSPLSLECTVEGTSNPNLYWYRQAAGRGLQLLFYSVGIGQISSEVPQNLSASRPQDRQFILSSKKLLLSDSGFYLCAWSVSVGQFFGPGTRLTVL.

The chain carries TRBV20-1 and TRBJ1-4; the D is unclear. Germline CDR1 DFQATT, CDR2 SNEGSKA (reference sequence). V lost 6 bases, J lost 8 bases, and 7 bases lay in between. CDR3 length: 10 residues. The CDR3 DNA reads as TGCAGTGCAAGGACCGAAAAACTGTTTTTT. Translated, it gives CSARTEKLFF.

Points on this clone: The germline gene is not matched at one end of the junction; a read error may be the cause. The V and J genes are TRBV10-3 and TRBJ1-1, with D perhaps TRBD1 (5 bases). From germline, CDR1 is ENHRY and CDR2 SYGVKD. The CDR3 extends over 14 amino acids. The chain's CDR3 is CAIRESGQNTEAFF. CDR3 bases: TGTGCCATCAGGGAGTCGGGGCAGAACACTGAAGCTTTCTTT.

The CDR3 DNA sequence: TGTGCCAGCAGCATAGGGCCTTATGCGGGCGAGCAGTACGTC. Translated: CASSIGPYAGEQYV. The rearrangement uses TRBV5-5 and TRBJ2-7; D may be TRBD2 (5 bases). The V end lost 4 bases, the J end lost 6 bases, and 17 bases lay between the germline ends. The CDR3 is 14 amino acids. CDR1 and CDR2 (germline): SGHKS, YYEKEE (reference sequence).

The chain uses TRBV6-1 and TRBJ2-7, with 7 bases matching TRBD1. CDR1 and CDR2 from the germline V gene are MNHNS and SASEGT. After removal of 7 bases from V and 1 base from J, the junction contained 10 bases not matched to a gene. The CDR3 sequence is 15 residues long. The CDR3 region is CASTDRHRGSYEQYV. The CDR3 DNA is TGTGCCAGCACCGACCGACACAGGGGTTCCTACGAGCAGTACGTC.

The genes are TRBV11-2 and TRBJ1-2, with a tentative D call TRBD1 (5 bases). V lost 1 base and J lost 4, with 13 bases in between. Germline V gene lookup returns CDR1 SGHAT and CDR2 FQNNGV. The CDR3 runs 15 residues. The CDR3 DNA follows: TGTGCCAGCAGCTTAGCCCCCGACAGTGGCTATGGCTACACCTTC. Translation: CASSLAPDSGYGYTF.

The V gene is TRBV2, the J gene TRBJ1-5; maybe TRBD1 (5 bases). There are 16 residues in the CDR3. V dropped 2 bases and J dropped 1 base, with 12 bases sitting between them. Germline V lookup: CDR1 SNHLY, CDR2 FYNNEI. The CDR3 here is CASSENGGASNQPQHF. CDR3 DNA sequence: TGTGCCAGCAGTGAAAACGGTGGGGCAAGCAATCAGCCCCAGCATTTT.